These 28 T cell receptor beta chains were sequenced from one sample in a study of shared clonotypes between healthy human individuals (dated by TCRdb to 2018 to 2020). The receptor library was made with the immunoSEQ multiplex PCR assay. As stored in TCRdb, this immuneACCESS dataset retains in-frame rearrangements with V and J assigned. A fraction of the clones does not appear; measured against another copy, unresolved V genes explain less than half of the discrepancy, and the remainder lacks a known reason. In all, the sample holds 600,000 to 750,000 clones, and about two thirds of those were seen once. The ten largest clonotypes hold about 1.7% of the sample. Source material: memory CD4+ T cells sorted from blood. Interpreted using the paper, the cell subset or site label stands for: CD45RA-negative fraction. Receptors were obtained from a woman in her thirties in good health.

As for this clone: With a much larger clone just one base away, this may be a read error. The chain employs TRBV7-2 and TRBJ1-2; 7 bases are a match to TRBD1. Trimming removed 5 bases from V and 2 bases from J; junction bases left unmatched: 2. CDR3 size: 13 residues. CDR1 is SGHTA, CDR2 FQGNSA, per germline. The CDR3 spells CASSAGQNYGYTF. The CDR3 DNA is TGTGCCAGCAGCGCGGGACAGAACTATGGCTACACCTTC.

There are many counts of this clone. The V and J genes are TRBV5-1 and TRBJ2-7, with 10 bases fitting TRBD2. The V and J ends lost 4 bases and 3 bases, in that order; junction bases with no gene match: 7. CDR1 and CDR2 from the germline V gene are SGHRS and YFSETQ. The CDR3 consists of 15 residues. For the CDR3, the DNA is TGCGCCAGCAGCCCACCCACTAGCGGGAACTACGAGCAGTACTTC. Translation: CASSPPTSGNYEQYF.

Concerning this clone itself: Other nucleotide sequences in the sample specify the same CDR3. The chain has TRBV2 and TRBJ2-5, with D perhaps TRBD2 (6 bases). The germline V gene has CDR1 SNHLY and CDR2 FYNNEI. The V and J ends lost 3 bases and 0 bases respectively, with 8 bases between them. CDR3 length equals 14 residues. The CDR3 bases are TGTGCCAGCAGTGATCGGGAGTACCAAGAGACCCAGTACTTC. Translated: CASSDREYQETQYF.

The chain combines TRBV2 with TRBJ2-3; 8 nucleotides match TRBD2. The CDR3 has 16 amino acids. Germline loops: CDR1 SNHLY, CDR2 FYNNEI. The trim removed 4 bases at V and 3 bases at J, leaving 9 bases unmatched. Here the CDR3 DNA reads TGTGCCAGCAGTGCGTTTGGCGGGAGGTTGACAGATACGCAGTATTTT. Protein sequence: CASSAFGGRLTDTQYF. The complete variable domain, with remaining parts taken from reference TRBV2 and TRBJ2-3, reads EPEVTQTPSHQVTQMGQEVILRCVPISNHLYFYWYRQILGQKVEFLVSFYNNEISEKSEIFDDQFSVERPDGSNFTLKIRSTKLEDSAMYFCASSAFGGRLTDTQYFGPGTRLTVL.

The chain recombines TRBV28 with TRBJ1-1, with no clear D. Germline CDR1 is MDHEN and CDR2 is SYDVKM. The CDR3 spans 12 residues. V was trimmed by 5 bases and J by 1 base, leaving 5 bases between them. The CDR3 region is CASSPPNTEAFF. The CDR3 DNA follows: TGTGCCAGCAGTCCCCCGAACACTGAAGCTTTCTTT.

This clone was counted only a few times. The V call is TRBV28, the J call TRBJ1-1, with 9 bases lining up with TRBD1. The ends lost 6 bases at V and 7 bases at J; junction bases unmatched: 12. This CDR3 is built from 15 residues. Germline loops: CDR1 MDHEN, CDR2 SYDVKM. The CDR3 reads CASRRPGQGEIEAFF. The CDR3 nucleotides are TGTGCCAGCAGGCGTCCGGGACAGGGAGAGATTGAAGCTTTCTTT. The whole variable domain, filled in from reference TRBV28 and TRBJ1-1, reads DVKVTQSSRYLVKRTGEKVFLECVQDMDHENMFWYRQDPGLGLRLIYFSYDVKMKEKGDIPEGYSVSREKKERFSLILESASTNQTSMYLCASRRPGQGEIEAFFGQGTRLTVV.

This chain uses TRBV2 with TRBJ2-7; 13 positions agree with TRBD2. The CDR3 consists of 22 residues. Per germline, CDR1 SNHLY and CDR2 FYNNEI. The trim removed 3 bases at V and 0 bases at J, leaving 20 bases unmatched. The CDR3 bases are TGTGCCAGCAGTGAGTTGGGGGCTGGGGGGACTAGCGGGAAGTATTTCTCCTACGAGCAGTACTTC. This encodes CASSELGAGGTSGKYFSYEQYF.

The chain is built from TRBV14 and TRBJ2-1, with 7 bases that match TRBD2. The CDR3 loop spans 16 amino acids. The germline CDR1 and CDR2 sequences are SGHDN and FVKESK. The V segment lost 1 base and the J segment 9 bases; nucleotides outside the gene matches: 12. The DNA of the CDR3 is TGTGCCAGCAGCCAAGGTCCTAGGGAGGGATTGGGTGAGCAGTTCTTC. Amino acids: CASSQGPREGLGEQFF.

The chain joins TRBV5-6 to TRBJ1-3, with D unresolved. The germline gives CDR1 SGHDT, CDR2 YYEEEE. Trimming cost V 0 bases and J 0 bases, with 4 bases left between them. The CDR3 spans 14 residues. Here the CDR3 DNA reads TGTGCCAGCAGCTTGGGGAGCTCTGGAAACACCATATATTTT. Protein: CASSLGSSGNTIYF.

The chain combines TRBV29-1 with TRBJ1-2; D may be TRBD1 (6 bases). CDR3 length: 14 residues. V was trimmed by 4 bases and J by 8 bases, leaving 20 bases between them. Germline values: CDR1 SQVTM, CDR2 ANQGSEA. CDR3 sequence reads: CSVVGGRGGRGYTF. CDR3 DNA sequence: TGCAGCGTTGTAGGTGGCAGGGGAGGTCGGGGCTACACCTTC.

The CDR3 DNA reads TGTGCCAGCAGCTTAGGTCGGCGGGAGGGCCTTGATACGCAGTATTTT. This codes for CASSLGRREGLDTQYF. This chain connects TRBV7-9 to TRBJ2-3, with TRBD2 matching over 9 bases. There are 16 residues in the CDR3. CDR1 is SEHNR and CDR2 is FQNEAQ in the germline V gene (reference sequence). Trimming removed 1 base from V and 6 bases from J; junction bases left unmatched: 8.

The V gene is TRBV6-4, the J gene TRBJ2-1; TRBD2 aligns across 11 bases. The junction had 4 bases not matched to a gene; V was cut back by 6 bases and J by 0 bases. This CDR3 is 16 amino acids long. CDR1 and CDR2 from the germline V gene are MRHNA and SNTAGT. CDR3 in amino acids: CASSASGRNSYNEQFF. The DNA for the CDR3 is TGTGCCAGCAGCGCTAGCGGGAGGAACTCCTACAATGAGCAGTTCTTC.

This clone was seen at least ten times. The J gene is TRBJ2-7, the V gene TRBV2; D remains ambiguous. The CDR3 length is 15 residues. CDR1 is SNHLY, CDR2 FYNNEI, per germline. V lost 2 bases and J 4 bases, leaving 15 bases between the germline ends. CDR3 protein: CASSELTSVMYEQYF. In DNA form, the CDR3 reads TGTGCCAGCAGTGAACTGACTTCAGTCATGTACGAGCAGTACTTC.

This chain joins TRBV10-3 and TRBJ1-2; D ambiguous. The germline V and J ends were trimmed by 6 bases and 4 bases, with 18 bases remaining between them. The germline V gene encodes CDR1 ENHRY and CDR2 SYGVKD. The CDR3 length is 15 residues. In DNA, the CDR3 is TGTGCCATCAGCCCTGGCCCCATATCGGCCTATGGCTACACCTTC. This encodes CAISPGPISAYGYTF.

This clone was detected a few times. The chain combines TRBV6-1 with TRBJ1-2; 8 positions match TRBD1. The germline V gene encodes CDR1 MNHNS and CDR2 SASEGT. The J segment lost 5 bases and the V segment lost 4 bases, leaving 9 bases of the junction unmatched. The CDR3 covers 15 residues. CDR3 sequence: CASSVLRQGSYGYTF. CDR3 nucleotides: TGTGCCAGCAGTGTATTGAGACAGGGGTCTTATGGCTACACCTTC.

This rearrangement joins TRBV5-6 to TRBJ1-2; no clear D gene. The V gene's germline CDR1 is SGHDT and CDR2 YYEEEE. The CDR3 totals 14 residues. The V end was cut by 4 bases, the J end by 2 bases, with 12 bases between. The CDR3 here is CASSLASPNYGYTF. CDR3 DNA: TGTGCCAGCAGCCTGGCGTCCCCCAACTATGGCTACACCTTC.

The chain has TRBV29-1 and TRBJ1-2; no definite D call. Per germline, CDR1 SQVTM and CDR2 ANQGSEA. Trimming pared 4 bases from V and 0 bases from J, leaving 9 bases between. This CDR3 has 13 amino acids. In DNA form, the CDR3 reads TGCAGCGTTGGGGCAGAAGCTAACTATGGCTACACCTTC. Its translation: CSVGAEANYGYTF.

This chain joins TRBV2 and TRBJ2-1, with TRBD2 matching 13 bases. The junction had 7 bases not matched to a gene; V was cut back by 4 bases and J by 1 base. This CDR3 has 18 amino acids. In germline, CDR1 is SNHLY, CDR2 FYNNEI. CDR3 DNA: TGTGCCAGCAGTGTGGGACTAGCGGGGCAGTCATCCTACAATGAGCAGTTCTTC. Translating it yields CASSVGLAGQSSYNEQFF.

The chain recombines TRBV6-5 with TRBJ2-7; 9 bases map to TRBD1. The CDR3 consists of 15 residues. Germline V gene sequence: CDR1 MNHEY, CDR2 SVGAGI. V was pared by 6 bases and J by 3 bases, with 9 bases of the junction left unmatched. DNA of the CDR3: TGTGCCAGCAGCAAACGAGGGACAGGGTTCTACGAGCAGTACTTC. Translated: CASSKRGTGFYEQYF.

This clone appeared a few times. The V call is TRBV5-8, the J call TRBJ1-5; D is perhaps TRBD1 (5 bases). V shed 4 bases and J shed 2 bases, with 16 bases lying between them. The germline V gene has CDR1 SGHTS and CDR2 YDEGEE. This CDR3 is 16 amino acids long. CDR3 nucleotide sequence: TGTGCCAGCAGCCAGGGCCTTGGACAAGGCAATCAGCCCCAGCATTTT. Amino acid sequence: CASSQGLGQGNQPQHF. The whole variable domain, remainder taken from reference TRBV5-8 and TRBJ1-5, is EAGVTQSPTHLIKTRGQQATLRCSPISGHTSVYWYQQALGLGLQFLLWYDEGEERNRGNFPPRFSGRQFPNYSSELNVNALELEDSALYLCASSQGLGQGNQPQHFGDGTRLSIL.

The chain combines TRBV27 with TRBJ1-1, with 9 bases identical to TRBD1. In germline, CDR1 is MNHEY, CDR2 SMNVEV (reference sequence). This CDR3 has 15 amino acids. J gave up 3 bases and V 3 bases, and 5 bases lay outside the gene matches. The CDR3 DNA is TGTGCCAGCAGTTTCCGGGGACAGGGAGACACTGAAGCTTTCTTT. Protein product: CASSFRGQGDTEAFF.

The genes are TRBV2 and TRBJ2-7; D gene uncertain. Germline V gives CDR1 SNHLY, CDR2 FYNNEI. The ends were cut back, 7 bases at V and 3 bases at J, with 7 bases in the middle. There are 11 residues in the CDR3. The CDR3 reads CASIRDYEQYF. The CDR3 bases are TGTGCCAGCATAAGGGACTACGAGCAGTACTTC.

The rearrangement joins TRBV5-1 to TRBJ2-7; tentative D call: TRBD1 (5 bases). The CDR3 length is 12 residues. V dropped 4 bases and J dropped 6 bases, with 11 bases sitting between them. Germline CDR1 SGHRS, CDR2 YFSETQ. As DNA, the CDR3 is TGCGCCAGCAGCATTTCAGGGCTCGAGCAGTACTTC. Translated: CASSISGLEQYF. Together with reference TRBV5-1 and TRBJ2-7, the CDR3 gives the full variable domain: KAGVTQTPRYLIKTRGQQVTLSCSPISGHRSVSWYQQTPGQGLQFLFEYFSETQRNKGNFPGRFSGRQFSNSRSEMNVSTLELGDSALYLCASSISGLEQYFGPGTRLTVT.

This clone has at least ten counts. The junction differs from germline at one of its ends, possibly a read error. The chain recombines TRBV10-3 with TRBJ1-3; the match to TRBD1 covers 7 bases. Germline V gene data show CDR1 as ENHRY and CDR2 as SYGVKD. CDR3 length equals 12 residues. CDR3 bases: TGCGGATCCGGGACAGATGGAAACACCATATATTTT. Protein: CGSGTDGNTIYF.

The rearrangement uses TRBV6-6 and TRBJ2-3; 7 bases align to TRBD1. The CDR3 extends over 16 amino acids. The J segment lost 4 bases and the V segment lost 6 bases, leaving 13 bases of the junction unmatched. The germline V gene encodes CDR1 MNHNY and CDR2 SVGAGI (reference sequence). DNA of the CDR3: TGTGCCAGCAGCGATCCTAACCTTACAGGGGCAGATACGCAGTATTTT. It codes for CASSDPNLTGADTQYF.

With respect to this clone: This sample includes further DNA sequences coding for the same CDR3. This rearrangement joins TRBV7-2 to TRBJ2-7, with D tentatively TRBD1 (5 bases). Germline CDR1 SGHTA, CDR2 FQGNSA. CDR3 length: 13 amino acids. V lost 1 base and J 5 bases, leaving 9 bases between the germline ends. The CDR3 sequence is CASSLVRVHEQYF. CDR3 nucleotide sequence: TGTGCCAGCAGCTTAGTCAGGGTCCACGAGCAGTACTTC.

The V gene is TRBV19, the J gene TRBJ2-5; D may be TRBD1 (5 bases). The CDR3 totals 12 residues. The germline gives CDR1 LNHDA, CDR2 SQIVND (reference sequence). V was pared by 7 bases and J by 5 bases, with 11 bases between. CDR3 sequence (DNA): TGTGCCAGTACCCAGGGTGGGGAGACCCAGTACTTC. Translating it yields CASTQGGETQYF.

The genes are TRBV19 and TRBJ2-2; TRBD2 might be the D (5 bases). CDR1 is LNHDA, CDR2 SQIVND, per germline (reference sequence). V shed 6 bases and J shed 0 bases, with 17 bases lying between them. The CDR3 is 17 residues long. The CDR3 is CASSFPGLNPNTGELFF. For the CDR3, the DNA is TGTGCCAGTAGCTTCCCCGGACTCAACCCGAACACCGGGGAGCTGTTTTTT.